The clone carrying this T cell receptor beta chain was detected ten times or more. The data belong to a study of tumor and adjacent non-tumor tissue in lung cancer. Three rounds of nested PCR, following a modified ARM-PCR protocol, produced the TCRbeta library. Using its own MiXCR run on the multiplex PCR reads, TCRdb lists one record per CDR3 protein. This table has about 78,000 distinct CDR3 sequences, around 86% appearing once. CDR3 length: 17 residues. The V and J ends lost 2 bases and 9 bases, in that order; junction bases with no gene match: 11. Germline loops: CDR1 MNHEY, CDR2 SMNVEV (reference sequence). RNA was extracted from bulk tissue without any cell sorting.

This receptor was identified in a woman in her 50s with non-small cell lung cancer. The material sequenced was lung tumor tissue. The V and J genes are TRBV27 and TRBJ2-1; 12 positions match TRBD2. This CDR3 reads CASSLRLAGARGGEQFF. The CDR3 nucleotides read TGTGCCAGCAGTTTAAGACTAGCGGGAGCGCGGGGTGGTGAGCAGTTCTTC.